This T cell receptor (beta chain) was identified in a study of cytomegalovirus exposure and HLA in healthy donors. Findings and caveats of the study: Cytomegalovirus-associated TCR beta chains were listed, numbering some 180.

CDR3 length: 15 residues. Per the germline V gene, CDR1 is MNHEY and CDR2 is SMNVEV (reference sequence). V dropped 2 bases and J dropped 0; count of bases not matched to a gene: 2. Researchers ran the PCR with 60 Vbeta and 13 Jbeta primers. Only in-frame clones appear in the TCRdb table, and some are missing; sequencing was by immunoSEQ multiplex PCR. The sample carries 120,000 to 150,000 clones, more than 65% recorded once. In its sample, this clone was seen a few times. Its antigen is undetermined. At the time of sampling, donors were nominally healthy, though unrecorded immune exposures were likely.

This clonotype was sampled from a man younger than 40 in good health and CMV-seropositive. Source material: PBMCs. The chain combines TRBV27 with TRBJ2-7; TRBD2 aligns across 9 bases. CDR3 nucleotide sequence: TGTGCCAGCAGTTTAGCGGGAGGGAGCTCCTACGAGCAGTACTTC. It codes for CASSLAGGSSYEQYF.